The rows below give T cell receptor beta chains drawn from one sample of a study of blood T cell repertoires in COVID-19. Clones were sequenced by immunoSEQ multiplex PCR, and TCRdb holds only the in-frame ones, with some missing. This table holds about 81,000 clones, about 91% found once. The sample consisted of peripheral blood. The receptors stem from a man aged 65-85 years with active or convalescent COVID-19. CDR3s include the opening cysteine and the closing phenylalanine or tryptophan. Each record gives: clone size, J gene, D gene, V gene, CDR3 DNA, CDR3 protein. D genes are given only for firm matches. The size of a clone is reported for some rows only, either as once, few or many, or as a class for expanded clones.

.	TRBJ1-4	.	TRBV11-1	TGTGCCAGCAGCTCCGTCTGGGGCACGGCTAATGAAAAACTGTTTTTT	CASSSVWGTANEKLFF
.	TRBJ1-6	.	TRBV10-3	TGTGCCACCGGGACACCCCAATCACCCCTCCACTTT	CATGTPQSPLHF
.	TRBJ1-5	TRBD1	TRBV6-5	TGTGCCAGCAGCCCGGACAGGATTCAGCCCCAGCATTTT	CASSPDRIQPQHF
.	TRBJ2-1	TRBD2	TRBV6-5	TGTGCCAGCAGTTACTCCGGCGGGGGGGCTGCCAATGAGCAGTTCTTC	CASSYSGGGAANEQFF
.	TRBJ2-1	TRBD2	TRBV10-1	TGCGCCAGCAGTGAGACTAGCGGGGGGATACAAGGGGAGCAGTTCTTC	CASSETSGGIQGEQFF
.	TRBJ1-4	TRBD1	TRBV4-3	TGCGCCAGCAGCCAGACAGGGAGAAATGAAAAACTGTTTTTT	CASSQTGRNEKLFF
.	TRBJ2-7	.	TRBV7-2	TGTGCCAGCAGCTCTGGCAGCTCCTACGAGCAGTACTTC	CASSSGSSYEQYF
.	TRBJ1-5	.	TRBV27	TGTGCCAGCAGTTTAGTGGGAGGGGGGCAGCCCCAGCATTTT	CASSLVGGGQPQHF
.	TRBJ1-6	TRBD1	TRBV13	TGTGCCAGCAGACGCCAACAGGGGGCGATAAGTTCACCCCTCCACTTT	CASRRQQGAISSPLHF
few	TRBJ2-5	TRBD1	TRBV19	TGTGCCAGTAGTACCCACAGGGGGCTCGAGACCCAGTACTTC	CASSTHRGLETQYF
.	TRBJ1-2	TRBD1	TRBV7-2	TGTGCCAGCAGCTTAGACAGGGGGAGAGGCTATGGCTACACCTTC	CASSLDRGRGYGYTF
once	TRBJ2-7	TRBD1	TRBV19	TGTGCCAGTAGTTCCAGACAGGGTCGAGGGGAGCAGTACTTC	CASSSRQGRGEQYF
.	TRBJ1-1	.	TRBV4-2	TGTGCCAGCAGCCAAGGGGAGGCAGCGAGCGCTGAAGCTTTCTTT	CASSQGEAASAEAFF
once	TRBJ2-2	.	TRBV9	TGTGCCAGCAGCGTGCTATGGCGGGACGGGGAGCTGTTTTTT	CASSVLWRDGELFF
.	TRBJ2-7	TRBD2	TRBV4-1	TGCGCCAGCAGCCATGGGACTAGCGGGGGACCCTACGAGCAGTACTTC	CASSHGTSGGPYEQYF
.	TRBJ2-5	TRBD1	TRBV5-4	TGTGCCAGCCGAACAGGGGGCGGGCGAGAGACCCAGTACTTC	CASRTGGGRETQYF
.	TRBJ1-2	.	TRBV9	TGTGCCAGCAGCGTCTTACAGGGTGGCTACACCTTC	CASSVLQGGYTF
.	TRBJ2-5	TRBD2	TRBV4-1	TGCGCCAGCAGCTACGGGACTAGCGGGGCCAGAACCCAGTACTTC	CASSYGTSGARTQYF
.	TRBJ2-5	TRBD1	TRBV5-1	TGCGCCAGCAGCTCCCTCCCCGCTCCGGGACAGGGGTTCGAAGAGACCCAGTACTTC	CASSSLPAPGQGFEETQYF
.	TRBJ2-1	TRBD2	TRBV6-5	TGTGCCAGCAGTTACGGGGTACGGGGGGGTATTAATGAGCAGTTCTTC	CASSYGVRGGINEQFF
.	TRBJ2-1	TRBD1	TRBV6-4	TGTGCCAGCAGTGCCCGACAGGGGGCAAATGAGCAGTTCTTC	CASSARQGANEQFF
.	TRBJ1-4	.	TRBV7-9	TGTGCCAGCAGTCCGACGGGTAATGAAAAACTGTTTTTT	CASSPTGNEKLFF
once	TRBJ1-2	TRBD1	TRBV19	TGTGCCAGTACCTGGACGGGACAGGGGGCTGGCTACACCTTC	CASTWTGQGAGYTF
.	TRBJ1-1	.	TRBV18	TGTGCCAGCTCACCAGGCCAGGGACTCGACACTGAAGCTTTCTTT	CASSPGQGLDTEAFF
.	TRBJ2-1	.	TRBV18	TGTGCCAGCTCACCATCTGCGGGCTTCGGCAAGACTTACTACAATGAGCAGTTCTTC	CASSPSAGFGKTYYNEQFF
once	TRBJ2-1	.	TRBV5-4	TGTGCCAGCAGCCCGGACAGCTCCTACAATGAGCAGTTCTTC	CASSPDSSYNEQFF
.	TRBJ2-3	.	TRBV19	TGTGCCAGTAGTATAGACCACAGGACAAGCACAGATACGCAGTATTTT	CASSIDHRTSTDTQYF
.	TRBJ1-4	.	TRBV5-8	TGTGCCAGCAGCTTGTTTCTGGGGCCAGAGGCTAATGAAAAACTGTTTTTT	CASSLFLGPEANEKLFF
.	TRBJ2-7	TRBD1	TRBV29-1	TGCAGCGTGAGAGGAGCCGGGACAGGGACATACGAGCAGTACTTC	CSVRGAGTGTYEQYF
.	TRBJ2-1	TRBD2	TRBV18	TGTGCCAGCTCACGACTAGCGGGGGCCTACTACAATGAGCAGTTCTTC	CASSRLAGAYYNEQFF
few	TRBJ1-3	TRBD1	TRBV6-5	TGTGCCAGCAGCAGACAGGGAGACACCATATATTTT	CASSRQGDTIYF
once	TRBJ1-1	.	TRBV19	TGTGCCAGTAGTATAGGAAGCCGGGGGGTGAACACTGAAGCTTTCTTT	CASSIGSRGVNTEAFF
.	TRBJ1-2	.	TRBV9	TGTGCCAGCAGCAGTAACAGGGTCGAGAGGTATGGCTACACCTTC	CASSSNRVERYGYTF
.	TRBJ1-5	.	TRBV28	TGTGCCAGCAGTTCCCTTCAGGGAGGGCTCAATCAGCCCCAGCATTTT	CASSSLQGGLNQPQHF
.	TRBJ2-3	TRBD1	TRBV5-1	TGCGCCAGCAGCTCCCCTTACGGCGGGACAGGGGCAGATACGCAGTATTTT	CASSSPYGGTGADTQYF
.	TRBJ2-1	TRBD2	TRBV5-4	TGTGCCAGCAGCTTGGGAGTTAGCGGGGGGGGTGAGCAGTTCTTC	CASSLGVSGGGEQFF